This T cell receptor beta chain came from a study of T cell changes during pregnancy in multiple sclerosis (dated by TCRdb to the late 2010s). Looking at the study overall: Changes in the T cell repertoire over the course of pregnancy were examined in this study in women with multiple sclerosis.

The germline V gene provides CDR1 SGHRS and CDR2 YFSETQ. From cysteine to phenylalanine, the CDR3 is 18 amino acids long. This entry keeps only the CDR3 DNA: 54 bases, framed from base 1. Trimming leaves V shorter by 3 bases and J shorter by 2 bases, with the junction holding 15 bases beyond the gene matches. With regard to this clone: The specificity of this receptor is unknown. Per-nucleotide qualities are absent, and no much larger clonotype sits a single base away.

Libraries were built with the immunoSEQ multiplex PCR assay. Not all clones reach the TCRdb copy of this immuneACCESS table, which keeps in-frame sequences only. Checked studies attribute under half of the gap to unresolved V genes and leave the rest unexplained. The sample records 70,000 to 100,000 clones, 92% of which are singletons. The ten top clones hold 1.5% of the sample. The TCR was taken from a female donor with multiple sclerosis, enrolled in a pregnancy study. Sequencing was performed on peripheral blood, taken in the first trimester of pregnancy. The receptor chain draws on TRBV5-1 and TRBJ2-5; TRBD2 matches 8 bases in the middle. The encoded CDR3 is CASSWGALAGGGQETQYF. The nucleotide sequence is TGCGCCAGCAGCTGGGGCGCCCTAGCGGGCGGAGGGCAAGAGACCCAGTACTTC.